The next 23 T cell receptor beta chains were all read from a single sample in a study of T cell repertoires in cytomegalovirus infection. TCRdb fed the reads into MiXCR, producing one record per CDR3 protein. The data hold 200,000 to 250,000 distinct CDR3 sequences, with approximately 22% observed a single time. What was sequenced was CD8+ T cells from PBMCs. The receptors were sampled from a human donor in good health (CMV status not recorded). Some clones in this sample may be carry-over from other donors' samples.

The V call is TRBV7-9, the J call TRBJ1-1, with D maybe TRBD1 (6 bases). CDR1 SEHNR and CDR2 FQNEAQ come from the germline V gene (reference sequence). Trimming removed 3 bases at V and 0 bases at J, with 8 bases between. The CDR3 is made up of 14 amino acids. The CDR3 loop is CASSFTGMNTEAFF. The CDR3 nucleotides are TGTGCCAGCAGCTTCACAGGGATGAACACTGAAGCTTTCTTT.

The J gene is TRBJ2-1, the V gene TRBV7-9; TRBD2 matches 11 bases. Germline CDR1 reads SEHNR; CDR2 reads FQNEAQ (reference sequence). J was trimmed by 2 bases and V by 1 base; bases with no gene match: 10. There are 19 residues in the CDR3. The CDR3 reads CASSLGLAGGATPYNEQFF. CDR3 coding DNA: TGTGCCAGCAGCTTAGGGTTAGCGGGGGGGGCCACCCCCTACAATGAGCAGTTCTTC.

This clonotype was seen at least ten times. The chain couples TRBV11-2 to TRBJ2-3; 8 bases are a match to TRBD2. After removal of 5 bases from V and 2 bases from J, the junction contained 9 bases not matched to a gene. Per the germline V gene, CDR1 is SGHAT and CDR2 is FQNNGV. The CDR3 has 16 amino acids. DNA for the CDR3: TGTGCCAGCAGCAAACGGGGGGGCCCTGACACAGATACGCAGTATTTT. As protein: CASSKRGGPDTDTQYF.

This chain links TRBV28 with TRBJ2-7; tentatively, D is TRBD2 (6 bases). CDR1 and CDR2 (germline): MDHEN, SYDVKM. This CDR3 is built from 13 residues. The germline V and J ends were trimmed by 10 bases and 6 bases, with 19 bases remaining between them. This chain's CDR3 is CATLLEGGSEQYF. The CDR3 coding sequence is TGTGCCACCTTGCTGGAGGGCGGATCCGAGCAGTACTTC. Full variable domain (missing parts from reference TRBV28 and TRBJ2-7): DVKVTQSSRYLVKRTGEKVFLECVQDMDHENMFWYRQDPGLGLRLIYFSYDVKMKEKGDIPEGYSVSREKKERFSLILESASTNQTSMYLCATLLEGGSEQYFGPGTRLTVT.

This clonotype showed up just a few times. The V gene is TRBV19, the J gene TRBJ1-1; D not resolved. The CDR3 runs 14 residues. Trimming left V 9 bases short and J 3 bases short, with 17 bases between. Germline V CDR1 and CDR2: LNHDA, SQIVND (reference sequence). Written as DNA, the CDR3 is TGTGCCAGCAGATTGTGGGTAGAGGACACTGAAGCTTTCTTT. This translates into CASRLWVEDTEAFF.

The rearrangement links TRBV7-6 to TRBJ1-1; D is ambiguous. The germline V and J ends were trimmed by 3 bases and 10 bases, with 18 bases remaining between them. CDR1 SGHVS and CDR2 FNYEAQ come from the germline V gene. This CDR3 has 14 amino acids. The CDR3 sequence is CASSFFGALGVAFF. CDR3 nucleotides: TGTGCCAGCAGCTTTTTTGGCGCGCTGGGTGTAGCTTTCTTT.

The CDR3 is CASSLGDVTSTDTQYF. The CDR3 DNA sequence: TGCGCCAGCAGCTTGGGGGACGTGACGAGCACAGATACGCAGTATTTT. The chain couples TRBV5-1 to TRBJ2-3; D may be TRBD1 or TRBD2 (5 bases each). Germline values: CDR1 SGHRS, CDR2 YFSETQ. Trimming stripped 0 bases from V and 0 bases from J, with 11 bases between. This CDR3 has 16 residues. Full variable domain (outside the CDR3, taken from reference TRBV5-1 and TRBJ2-3): KAGVTQTPRYLIKTRGQQVTLSCSPISGHRSVSWYQQTPGQGLQFLFEYFSETQRNKGNFPGRFSGRQFSNSRSEMNVSTLELGDSALYLCASSLGDVTSTDTQYFGPGTRLTVL.

The chain links TRBV27 to TRBJ2-7; the match to TRBD2 covers 7 bases. Germline lookup yields CDR1 MNHEY and CDR2 SMNVEV (reference sequence). Trimming took 6 bases from V and 7 from J; bases not matched to a gene: 6. The CDR3 is 12 amino acids. DNA for the CDR3: TGTGCCAGCAGCCGGGGGGTCTCAGAGCAGTACTTC. Translated, it gives CASSRGVSEQYF.

V gene TRBV20-1 combines with J gene TRBJ1-1, with 9 bases fitting TRBD1. J gave up 6 bases and V 6 bases, and 5 bases lay outside the gene matches. The germline V gene has CDR1 DFQATT and CDR2 SNEGSKA (reference sequence). The CDR3 is made up of 12 amino acids. CDR3 protein: CSALRQGAEAFF. DNA of the CDR3: TGCAGTGCGCTTAGACAGGGGGCTGAAGCTTTCTTT.

This clonotype was picked up a small number of times. The chain couples TRBV20-1 to TRBJ1-4; D is undetermined. Germline CDR1 DFQATT, CDR2 SNEGSKA (reference sequence). This CDR3 contains 16 residues. The V end was cut by 0 bases, the J end by 0 bases, with 11 bases between. CDR3 amino acids: CSARDLREATNEKLFF. The CDR3 DNA sequence: TGCAGTGCTAGAGATCTGAGGGAAGCAACTAATGAAAAACTGTTTTTT.

This clonotype turned up a few times. This chain uses TRBV6-5 with TRBJ1-1; no firm D call. This CDR3 is built from 13 residues. Trimming left V 7 bases short and J 1 base short, with 10 bases between. Germline values: CDR1 MNHEY, CDR2 SVGAGI. The CDR3 here is CASINSGNTEAFF. CDR3 sequence (DNA): TGTGCCAGCATCAATTCAGGGAACACTGAAGCTTTCTTT.

This sequence joins TRBV6-2 or TRBV6-3 and TRBJ2-7; the D gene is possibly TRBD1 (6 bases). The CDR3 consists of 16 residues. V lost 5 bases, J lost 1 base, and 18 bases lay in between. In germline, CDR1 is MNHEY, CDR2 SVGEGT. The CDR3 DNA is TGTGCCAGCAGTCACCGACAGGTTATGCTATCCTACGAGCAGTACTTC. The encoded protein is CASSHRQVMLSYEQYF.

V gene TRBV5-1 combines with J gene TRBJ2-1; D unresolved. Trimming removed 6 bases at V and 10 bases at J, with 11 bases between. The CDR3 is made up of 11 amino acids. In germline, CDR1 is SGHRS, CDR2 YFSETQ. The CDR3 is CASTSKGEQFF. The CDR3 bases are TGCGCCAGCACCAGCAAGGGAGAGCAGTTCTTC. The full variable domain, with the rest looked up from reference TRBV5-1 and TRBJ2-1, is KAGVTQTPRYLIKTRGQQVTLSCSPISGHRSVSWYQQTPGQGLQFLFEYFSETQRNKGNFPGRFSGRQFSNSRSEMNVSTLELGDSALYLCASTSKGEQFFGPGTRLTVL.

This clonotype came up a few times. The chain combines TRBV9 with TRBJ2-3; TRBD2 matches at 7 bases. Germline V gene sequence: CDR1 SGDLS, CDR2 YYNGEE. The ends lost 0 bases at V and 2 bases at J; junction bases unmatched: 3. This CDR3 has 15 amino acids. CDR3 sequence: CASSVEAGHTDTQYF. The CDR3 DNA reads TGTGCCAGCAGCGTAGAAGCGGGGCACACAGATACGCAGTATTTT.

The rearrangement uses TRBV7-9 and TRBJ2-4; 9 nucleotides align to TRBD2. This CDR3 comprises 15 residues. Germline values: CDR1 SEHNR, CDR2 FQNEAQ (reference sequence). Losses at the gene ends were 5 bases for V and 15 bases for J; bases not matched to a gene: 17. The DNA for the CDR3 is TGTGCCAGCAGCCCCGGCCCCAGCGGGGGGTGGCTGAGGTACTTC. It yields the protein CASSPGPSGGWLRYF.

This clonotype has a handful of counts. The rearrangement joins TRBV10-3 to TRBJ1-1; 7 bases match TRBD1. V was pared by 6 bases and J by 1 base, with 8 bases of the junction left unmatched. The CDR3 runs 15 residues. Looked up from germline, CDR1 is ENHRY and CDR2 is SYGVKD. CDR3 protein: CAISDPDRENTEAFF. CDR3 nucleotide sequence: TGTGCCATCAGCGACCCTGACAGGGAGAACACTGAAGCTTTCTTT.

This clonotype was detected only a few times. The chain combines TRBV20-1 with TRBJ2-7; D is undetermined. This CDR3 comprises 15 residues. V lost 0 bases and J lost 0, with 12 bases in between. CDR1 DFQATT and CDR2 SNEGSKA come from the germline V gene (reference sequence). DNA of the CDR3: TGCAGTGCTAGAGATCGCATAGGGTTCTCCTACGAGCAGTACTTC. Translation: CSARDRIGFSYEQYF.

In its sample, this clonotype was seen once. This sequence joins TRBV28 and TRBJ2-1, with 7 positions matching TRBD2. Losses at the gene ends were 1 base for V and 5 bases for J; bases not matched to a gene: 8. CDR3 length: 16 residues. From germline, CDR1 is MDHEN and CDR2 SYDVKM. CDR3 nucleotide sequence: TGTGCCAGCAGTTTATACCGACTAGCTCGGGACAATGAGCAGTTCTTC. Protein product: CASSLYRLARDNEQFF.

This chain connects TRBV4-2 to TRBJ2-3, with 7 bases that match TRBD2. The CDR3 consists of 18 residues. Germline CDR1 is LGHNA and CDR2 is YNFKEQ. The V segment lost 3 bases and the J segment 0 bases; nucleotides outside the gene matches: 12. CDR3: CASSHGPLAPVSTDTQYF. CDR3 DNA sequence: TGTGCCAGCAGCCACGGACCACTAGCGCCCGTCAGCACAGATACGCAGTATTTT.

The chain carries TRBV27 and TRBJ2-7, with 11 bases identical to TRBD1. Germline CDR1 is MNHEY and CDR2 is SMNVEV (reference sequence). There are 17 residues in the CDR3. V was pared by 5 bases and J by 3 bases, with 12 bases of the junction left unmatched. CDR3 DNA: TGTGCCAGCAGTCATCTGAGGACAGGGGGCTCTTTCTACGAGCAGTACTTC. As protein: CASSHLRTGGSFYEQYF.

The chain is built from TRBV2 and TRBJ2-1; TRBD2 matches at 8 bases. Germline V gene sequence: CDR1 SNHLY, CDR2 FYNNEI. V lost 0 bases to trimming and J lost 2 bases; unmatched junction nucleotides: 3. The CDR3 has 16 amino acids. The CDR3 here is CASSEARGGAYNEQFF. In DNA, the CDR3 is TGTGCCAGCAGTGAAGCTCGGGGGGGGGCCTACAATGAGCAGTTCTTC.

This clonotype was found a few times. This sequence joins TRBV4-1 and TRBJ2-7, with 13 bases aligning to TRBD2. This CDR3 comprises 18 residues. From germline, CDR1 is MGHRA and CDR2 YSYEKL. V was pared by 0 bases and J by 2 bases, with 7 bases of the junction left unmatched. CDR3 sequence (DNA): TGCGCCAGCAGCCAAGATCGGACTAGCGGGGGCCTTACCTACGAGCAGTACTTC. Encoded protein: CASSQDRTSGGLTYEQYF.

This clonotype was recorded many times. V and J are TRBV7-2 and TRBJ2-7; D not certain. The V gene lost 3 bases and the J gene lost 2 bases, with 11 bases spanning the gap. The CDR3 is 14 residues long. Germline V gene lookup returns CDR1 SGHTA and CDR2 FQGNSA. The DNA of the CDR3 is TGTGCCAGCAGCTTGCGGATAGACCCCTACGAGCAGTACTTC. Amino acid sequence: CASSLRIDPYEQYF.